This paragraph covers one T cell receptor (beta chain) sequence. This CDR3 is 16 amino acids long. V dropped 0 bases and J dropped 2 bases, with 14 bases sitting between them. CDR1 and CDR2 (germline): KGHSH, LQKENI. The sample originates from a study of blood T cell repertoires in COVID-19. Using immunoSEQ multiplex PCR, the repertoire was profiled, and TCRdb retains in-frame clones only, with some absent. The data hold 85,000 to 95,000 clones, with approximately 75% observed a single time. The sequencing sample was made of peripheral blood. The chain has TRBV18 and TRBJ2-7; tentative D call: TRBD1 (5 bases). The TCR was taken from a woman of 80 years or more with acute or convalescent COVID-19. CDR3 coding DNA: TGTGCCAGCTCACCACCAGGAGCAGGGCAGACCTACGAGCAGTACTTC. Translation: CASSPPGAGQTYEQYF.